This T cell receptor (beta chain) was sequenced during a study of memory CD4+ T cells and cytomegalovirus serostatus. The V and J ends lost 6 bases and 4 bases, in that order; junction bases with no gene match: 8. Germline V gene sequence: CDR1 MNHEY, CDR2 SVGAGI. The CDR3 contains 15 residues. Per the authors' pipeline: Out-of-frame sequences were removed, leaving 2,204,828 distinct TCRbeta sequences. Sequenced by immunoSEQ multiplex PCR; TCRdb stores in-frame clones only, minus some. D and trimming come from the DNA, and the V and J calls and clone size come from that table. There are some 44,000 clones in the sample; 65% to 85% occur only once, and around 0.6% lies in the top ten. A few counts support this clone. Its cognate antigen is unknown. Single viable CD3+CD4+CD8-CD45RO+ cells were sorted as the memory CD4+ T cells. Donors' CMV status reflects serum IgG against pp150, pp28, p38, p52. After thawing, CD4+ T cells were positively selected.

Study-wide points: About 40% of the roughly 160 known CMV-associated TCRbeta sequences appeared in CD4+ memory.

The sequenced sample was memory CD4+ T cells from blood. V gene TRBV6-5 combines with J gene TRBJ2-3, with TRBD2 matching 9 bases. The receptor's source is an adult in good health and CMV-seronegative. CDR3 protein: CASRISGGSPDTQYF. The CDR3, as DNA: TGTGCCAGCAGGATTAGCGGGGGTAGCCCAGATACGCAGTATTTT.